These 4 T cell receptor beta chains came from one sample sequenced in a study of graft-versus-host responses after intestinal transplantation. Method: immunoSEQ multiplex PCR; TCRdb's copy keeps in-frame clones and lacks some. The sample yields over 75,000 clones, about 87% seen once. Which antigens these TCRs recognize remains unknown. The specimen was unstimulated CD4+ T cells sorted from spleen or lymph node cells, collected before transplant. Every receptor here comes from a human donor who was the organ donor for an intestinal transplant.

This chain joins TRBV9 and TRBJ2-5; TRBD2 matches 12 bases. The CDR3 sequence is 16 residues long. CDR1 and CDR2 from the germline V gene are SGDLS and YYNGEE. V shed 0 bases and J 5 bases; nucleotides not matched to a gene: 5. CDR3 region: CASSVGLAGGRETQYF. The CDR3 DNA reads TGTGCCAGCAGCGTAGGGCTAGCGGGGGGGCGGGAGACCCAGTACTTC.

V is TRBV7-3 and J is TRBJ1-2; possible D gene TRBD1, 6 bases. Deletions cut 5 bases from V and 7 bases from J, with 14 bases between. Germline-derived CDR1 and CDR2 are SGHTA and FQGTGA. The CDR3 has 13 residues. The CDR3 sequence: CASSLVQGSGYTF. The CDR3, as DNA: TGTGCCAGCAGCCTAGTGCAGGGGAGTGGCTACACCTTC.

The chain is built from TRBV6-5 and TRBJ1-5; 8 positions match TRBD1. The CDR3 consists of 16 residues. Trimming at V came to 0 bases and at J to 9 bases, leaving 10 bases not matched to a gene. Germline assignment: CDR1 MNHEY and CDR2 SVGAGI. CDR3 DNA sequence: TGTGCCAGCAGTTACTCGAAGGCTGCAGGGACAGGGCCCCAGCATTTT. This sequence encodes CASSYSKAAGTGPQHF.

The rearrangement uses TRBV7-9 and TRBJ1-1; weak D call: TRBD1 (5 bases). The CDR3 sequence is 14 residues long. CDR1 SEHNR and CDR2 FQNEAQ come from the germline V gene (reference sequence). V dropped 4 bases and J dropped 2 bases, with 11 bases sitting between them. CDR3 nucleotide sequence: TGTGCCAGCAGCTCAGGGTCTGGCAACACTGAAGCTTTCTTT. Translated, it gives CASSSGSGNTEAFF.